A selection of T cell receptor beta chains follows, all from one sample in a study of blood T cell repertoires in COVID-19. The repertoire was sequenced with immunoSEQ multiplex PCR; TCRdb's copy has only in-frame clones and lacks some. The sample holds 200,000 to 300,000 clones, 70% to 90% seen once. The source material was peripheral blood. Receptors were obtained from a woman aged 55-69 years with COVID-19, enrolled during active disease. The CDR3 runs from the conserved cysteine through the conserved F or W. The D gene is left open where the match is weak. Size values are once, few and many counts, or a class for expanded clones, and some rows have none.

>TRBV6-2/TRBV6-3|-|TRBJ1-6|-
TGTGCCAGCAGTAGCCAGGGTGATTCACCCCTCCACTTT
CASSSQGDSPLHF
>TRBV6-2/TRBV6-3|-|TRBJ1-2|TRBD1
TGTGCCAGCAGTCTAACGGGACAGGGGACGGTTGGCTACACCTTC
CASSLTGQGTVGYTF
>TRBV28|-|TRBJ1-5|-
TGTGCCAGCAGTTTGGGAGGGGTTCAGCCCCAGCATTTT
CASSLGGVQPQHF
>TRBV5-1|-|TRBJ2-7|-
TGCGCCAGCAGCCAGAACTACGAGCAGTACTTC
CASSQNYEQYF
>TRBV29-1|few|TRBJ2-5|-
TGCAGCGCTGGCTACGGGGAGACCCAGTACTTC
CSAGYGETQYF
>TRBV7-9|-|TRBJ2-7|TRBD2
TGTGCCAGCAGCCGCGTTGCTACTAGCGGGTACTACGAGCAGTACTTC
CASSRVATSGYYEQYF
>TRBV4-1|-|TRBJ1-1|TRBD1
TGCGCCAGCAGCCAAGGGGAGAGGGGGCTACACACTGAAGCTTTCTTT
CASSQGERGLHTEAFF
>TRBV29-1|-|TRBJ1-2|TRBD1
TGCAGCGCGGGGGACAGGGCGGATGGCTACACCTTC
CSAGDRADGYTF
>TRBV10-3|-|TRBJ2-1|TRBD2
TGTGCCATCAGCCCCGGGACTATAAACAATGAGCAGTTCTTC
CAISPGTINNEQFF
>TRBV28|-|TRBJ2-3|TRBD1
TGTGCCAGCAGCCAACCCGGGACAGGGAATACGCAGTATTTT
CASSQPGTGNTQYF
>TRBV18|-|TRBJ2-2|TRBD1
TGTGCCAGCTCACTACGGACAGGGAGGAACACCGGGGAGCTGTTTTTT
CASSLRTGRNTGELFF
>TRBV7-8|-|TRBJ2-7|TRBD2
TGTGCCAGCAGCTTGGGACTAGCCTACGAGCAGTACTTC
CASSLGLAYEQYF
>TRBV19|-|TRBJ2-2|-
TGTGCCAGTAGTATAGGTGACAGGCCGAACACCGGGGAGCTGTTTTTT
CASSIGDRPNTGELFF
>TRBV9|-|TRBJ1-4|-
TGTGCCAGCAGCGTAGGGTCAAAGCCTAATGAAAAACTGTTTTTT
CASSVGSKPNEKLFF
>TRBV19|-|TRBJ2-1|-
TGTGCCAGTAGTATAGGAGGTAGAGCCTACAATGAGCAGTTCTTC
CASSIGGRAYNEQFF
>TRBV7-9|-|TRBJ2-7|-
TGTGCCAGCAGCACCGATGCCAGTACCTACGAGCAGTACTTC
CASSTDASTYEQYF
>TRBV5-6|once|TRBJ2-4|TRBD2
TGTGCCAGCACCTCGGGACTAGCGGGAGATCTAGCCAAAAACATTCAGTACTTC
CASTSGLAGDLAKNIQYF
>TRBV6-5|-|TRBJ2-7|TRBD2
TGTGCCAGCAGTCCAGGACTAGCGGGAGGCTACGAGCAGTACTTC
CASSPGLAGGYEQYF
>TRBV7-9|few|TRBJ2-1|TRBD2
TGTGCCAGCAGCGCGGGAGGGGATAGGGATGAGCAGTTCTTC
CASSAGGDRDEQFF
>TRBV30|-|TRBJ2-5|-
TGTGCCTGGAGCGCCGGCTCACGGGGAGAGACCCAGTACTTC
CAWSAGSRGETQYF
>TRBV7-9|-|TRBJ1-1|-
TGTGCCAGCAGCCTAGGGTGGGGGCTAGTTACTGAAGCTTTCTTT
CASSLGWGLVTEAFF
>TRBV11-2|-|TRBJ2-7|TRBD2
TGTGCCAGCAGCCCGGGGACTAGCGGGAGCTCCTACGAGCAGTACTTC
CASSPGTSGSSYEQYF